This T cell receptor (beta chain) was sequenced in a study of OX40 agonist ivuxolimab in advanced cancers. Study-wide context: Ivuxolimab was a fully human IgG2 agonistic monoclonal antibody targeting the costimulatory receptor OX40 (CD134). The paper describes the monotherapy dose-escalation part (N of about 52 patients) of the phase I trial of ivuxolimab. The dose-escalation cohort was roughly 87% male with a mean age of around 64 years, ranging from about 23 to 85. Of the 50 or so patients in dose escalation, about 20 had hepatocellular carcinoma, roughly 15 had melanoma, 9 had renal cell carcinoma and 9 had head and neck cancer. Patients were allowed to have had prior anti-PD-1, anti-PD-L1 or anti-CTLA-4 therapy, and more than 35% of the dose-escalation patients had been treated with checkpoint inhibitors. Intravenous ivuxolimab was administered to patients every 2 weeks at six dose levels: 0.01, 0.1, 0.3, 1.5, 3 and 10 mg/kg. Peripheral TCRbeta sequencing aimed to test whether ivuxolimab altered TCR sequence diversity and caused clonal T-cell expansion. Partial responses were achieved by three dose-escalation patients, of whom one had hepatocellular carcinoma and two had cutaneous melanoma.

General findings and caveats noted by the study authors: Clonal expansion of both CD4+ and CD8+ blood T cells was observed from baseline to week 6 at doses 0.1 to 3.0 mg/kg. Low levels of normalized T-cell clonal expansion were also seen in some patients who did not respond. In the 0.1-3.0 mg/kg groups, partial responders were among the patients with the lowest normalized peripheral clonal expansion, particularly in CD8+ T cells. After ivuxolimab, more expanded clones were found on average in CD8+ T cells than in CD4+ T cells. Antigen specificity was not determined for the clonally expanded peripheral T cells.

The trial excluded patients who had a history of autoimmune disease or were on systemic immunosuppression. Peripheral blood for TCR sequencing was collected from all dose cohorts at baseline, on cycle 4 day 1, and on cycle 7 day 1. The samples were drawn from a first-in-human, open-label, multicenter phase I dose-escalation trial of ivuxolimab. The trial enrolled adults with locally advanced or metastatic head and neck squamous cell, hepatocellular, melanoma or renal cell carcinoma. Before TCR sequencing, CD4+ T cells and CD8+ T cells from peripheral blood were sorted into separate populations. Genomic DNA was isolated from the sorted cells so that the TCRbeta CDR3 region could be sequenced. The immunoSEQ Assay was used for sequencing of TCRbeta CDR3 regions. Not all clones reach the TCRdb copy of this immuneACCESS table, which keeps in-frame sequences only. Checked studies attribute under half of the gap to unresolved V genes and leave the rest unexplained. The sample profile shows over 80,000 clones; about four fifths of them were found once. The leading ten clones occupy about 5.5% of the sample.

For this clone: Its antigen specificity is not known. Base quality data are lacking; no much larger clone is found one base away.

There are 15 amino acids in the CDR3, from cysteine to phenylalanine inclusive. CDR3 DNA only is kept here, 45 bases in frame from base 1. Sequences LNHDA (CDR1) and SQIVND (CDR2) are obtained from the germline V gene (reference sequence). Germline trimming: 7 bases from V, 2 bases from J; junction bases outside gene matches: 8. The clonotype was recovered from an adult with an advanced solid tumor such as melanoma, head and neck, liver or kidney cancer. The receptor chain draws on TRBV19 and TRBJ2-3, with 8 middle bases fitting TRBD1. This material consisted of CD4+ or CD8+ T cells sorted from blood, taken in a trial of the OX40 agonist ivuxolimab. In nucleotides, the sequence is TGTGCCAGTACGCCCAGGGGGCGTGTCACAGATACGCAGTATTTT. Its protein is CASTPRGRVTDTQYF.